This T cell receptor beta chain originates from a study of CD8+ T cells in alopecia areata. Study-level background: The drug, oral tofacitinib, was given to treated patients at 5 to 10 mg twice daily.

For this clone: Its target is not known.

Treatment here: oral pan-JAK inhibitor, 5-10 mg twice daily. Sequencing templates came from extracted RNA that was reverse transcribed into cDNA. Some clones are missing from TCRdb's copy, which holds only in-frame ones; the method was immunoSEQ multiplex PCR. The data contain about 270,000 clones, about 60% of them singletons. Regarding the study as a whole: Expanded CD8+ clones among the top 100, and scalp clonality, were significantly decreased by tofacitinib. Amid tofacitinib therapy, many expanded lesional clones stayed present in scalp and blood.

Trimming shortened V by 5 bases and J by 5 bases, and 15 bases separated the two germline ends. Germline CDR1 and CDR2: SQVTM and ANQGSEA. The CDR3 consists of 13 residues. The rearrangement links TRBV29-1 to TRBJ2-5, with a possible D match to TRBD2 (6 bases). The sequencing used CD4+ T cells sorted from blood, collected at approximately week 51, from a patient treated with tofacitinib. The sequence was collected from a human donor with alopecia areata. This CDR3 is CSVSGTGRETQYF. The CDR3 bases are TGCAGCGTTTCCGGGACTGGACGGGAGACCCAGTACTTC.